This T cell receptor beta chain was recovered during a study of shared clonotypes between healthy human individuals. The germline V gene encodes CDR1 SGHDT and CDR2 YYEEEE. V dropped 2 bases and J dropped 8 bases, with 17 bases sitting between them. This CDR3 spans 15 amino acids. Terminally differentiated effector memory CD45RA+ cells were excluded by CCR7 positive selection of CD45RO-negative cells. As to this clone: Since a much larger clone is just one base distant, this may be a read error.

The table came from immunoSEQ multiplex PCR; TCRdb's copy has only in-frame clones and leaves some out. The sample has some 1,900,000 clones, approximately 94% seen once; the top ten hold more than 0.9%. The sample consisted of naive CD8+ T cells sorted from blood. The sequence came from a man aged 18 to 30 in good health. The gene calls are TRBV5-6 and TRBJ2-1; weak D call: TRBD2 (6 bases). CDR3 nucleotide sequence: TGTGCCAGCAGCTTTCAGCGCGGGGCGGTCGATGAGCAGTTCTTC. Protein sequence: CASSFQRGAVDEQFF.